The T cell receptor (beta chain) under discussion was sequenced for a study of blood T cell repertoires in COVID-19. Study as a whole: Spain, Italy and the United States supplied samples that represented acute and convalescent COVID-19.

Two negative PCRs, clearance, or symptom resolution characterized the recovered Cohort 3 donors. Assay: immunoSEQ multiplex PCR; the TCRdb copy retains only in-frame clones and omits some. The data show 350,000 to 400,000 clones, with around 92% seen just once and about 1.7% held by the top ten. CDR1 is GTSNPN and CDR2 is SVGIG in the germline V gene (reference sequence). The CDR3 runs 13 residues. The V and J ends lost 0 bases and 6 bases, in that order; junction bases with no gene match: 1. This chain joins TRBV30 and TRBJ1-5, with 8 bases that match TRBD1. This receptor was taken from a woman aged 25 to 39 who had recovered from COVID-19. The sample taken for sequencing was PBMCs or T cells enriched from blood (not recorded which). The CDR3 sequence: CAWSVQGAQPQHF. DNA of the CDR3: TGTGCCTGGAGTGTTCAGGGGGCTCAGCCCCAGCATTTT.